These 12 T cell receptor beta chains originate from one sample sequenced in a study of OX40 agonist ivuxolimab in advanced cancers. Produced via immunoSEQ multiplex PCR; TCRdb's table is partial and in-frame only. The sample gives about 38,000 clones, around 73% of which show up once; about 20% is in the top ten. This sample comprised CD4+ or CD8+ T cells sorted from blood, obtained in a trial of the OX40 agonist ivuxolimab. The receptors were gathered from an adult with an advanced solid tumor such as melanoma, head and neck, liver or kidney cancer.

V usage is TRBV4-1 and J usage is TRBJ1-1; 11 nucleotides line up with TRBD1. The germline CDR1 and CDR2 sequences are MGHRA and YSYEKL. Trimming took 5 bases from V and 1 from J; bases not matched to a gene: 9. This CDR3 comprises 17 residues. DNA of the CDR3: TGCGCCAGCAGCAACGGACAGGGGGCGCCTGGGAACACTGAAGCTTTCTTT. Its translation: CASSNGQGAPGNTEAFF.

This chain joins TRBV5-1 and TRBJ1-1, with D perhaps TRBD1 (6 bases). The CDR3 sequence is 15 residues long. V lost 2 bases, J lost 0 bases, and 11 bases lay in between. Germline CDR1 SGHRS, CDR2 YFSETQ. The DNA of the CDR3 is TGCGCCAGCAGCTTCGCACAGGGTATGAACACTGAAGCTTTCTTT. This translates into CASSFAQGMNTEAFF.

The chain links TRBV7-9 to TRBJ1-1; TRBD1 is a possible D gene (5 bases). V was cut by 0 bases and J by 0 bases, with 8 bases left in between. Germline V lookup: CDR1 SEHNR, CDR2 FQNEAQ (reference sequence). CDR3 size: 15 residues. CDR3 bases: TGTGCCAGCAGCTTAGCGCAGGGAATGAACACTGAAGCTTTCTTT. Amino acids: CASSLAQGMNTEAFF.

This clone was seen only a few times. The V gene is TRBV11-2, the J gene TRBJ1-2; TRBD1 aligns across 7 bases. CDR3 length: 14 residues. Losses at the gene ends were 5 bases for V and 5 bases for J; bases not matched to a gene: 8. The germline V gene encodes CDR1 SGHAT and CDR2 FQNNGV. The CDR3 nucleotides read TGTGCCAGCAGCCCGACAGGGTCCCTGTATGGCTACACCTTC. It is translated as CASSPTGSLYGYTF.

The V and J genes are TRBV5-1 and TRBJ2-7, with 7 bases matching TRBD2. The germline V gene has CDR1 SGHRS and CDR2 YFSETQ. Losses at the gene ends were 4 bases for V and 2 bases for J; bases not matched to a gene: 3. The length of the CDR3 is 13 residues. CDR3 amino acids: CASSPGGPYEQYF. Here the CDR3 DNA reads TGCGCCAGCAGCCCGGGAGGCCCCTACGAGCAGTACTTC. The variable domain in full, with the rest retrieved from reference TRBV5-1 and TRBJ2-7, is KAGVTQTPRYLIKTRGQQVTLSCSPISGHRSVSWYQQTPGQGLQFLFEYFSETQRNKGNFPGRFSGRQFSNSRSEMNVSTLELGDSALYLCASSPGGPYEQYFGPGTRLTVT.

The V call is TRBV14, the J call TRBJ2-3; D uncertain. The CDR3 contains 15 residues. Germline V gives CDR1 SGHDN, CDR2 FVKESK. V gave up 1 base and J gave up 4 bases, with 12 bases separating them. CDR3 in amino acids: CASSQGSAGADTQYF. The CDR3 DNA reads TGTGCCAGCAGCCAAGGATCGGCTGGGGCAGATACGCAGTATTTT.

The rearrangement links TRBV7-2 to TRBJ2-7; TRBD1 matches 9 bases. Germline lookup yields CDR1 SGHTA and CDR2 FQGNSA. J lost 5 bases, V lost 4 bases, and 6 bases had no gene match. The CDR3 contains 14 residues. The CDR3 sequence: CASSWGQGVNEQYF. The DNA for the CDR3 is TGTGCCAGCAGCTGGGGACAGGGAGTAAACGAGCAGTACTTC.

J is TRBJ1-2 and V is TRBV7-9, with 9 bases aligning to TRBD1. The CDR3 has 14 amino acids. CDR1 is SEHNR and CDR2 is FQNEAQ in the germline V gene (reference sequence). The V segment lost 1 base and the J segment 7 bases; nucleotides outside the gene matches: 4. The CDR3 nucleotides are TGTGCCAGCAGCTTAGGGACAGGGGATGGTGGCTACACCTTC. It yields the protein CASSLGTGDGGYTF.

This clone was recorded once. V usage is TRBV6-5 and J usage is TRBJ2-4, with D unresolved. The CDR3 is made up of 13 amino acids. The germline V and J ends were trimmed by 5 bases and 5 bases, with 10 bases remaining between them. Germline lookup yields CDR1 MNHEY and CDR2 SVGAGI. The CDR3 loop reads CASSQLTENIQYF. CDR3 coding DNA: TGTGCCAGCAGTCAGCTGACTGAAAACATTCAGTACTTC.

In its sample, this clone was seen a few times. This chain connects TRBV11-2 to TRBJ2-7; D is undetermined. The germline V gene encodes CDR1 SGHAT and CDR2 FQNNGV. CDR3 size: 13 residues. V lost 4 bases, J lost 2 bases, and 9 bases lay in between. CDR3 in DNA: TGTGCCAGCAGCTCAGAGAGTACCTACGAGCAGTACTTC. Translating gives CASSSESTYEQYF. Filled out from reference TRBV11-2 and TRBJ2-7, the complete variable domain reads EAGVAQSPRYKIIEKRQSVAFWCNPISGHATLYWYQQILGQGPKLLIQFQNNGVVDDSQLPKDRFSAERLKGVDSTLKIQPAKLEDSAVYLCASSSESTYEQYFGPGTRLTVT.

The gene calls are TRBV4-1 and TRBJ1-5, with 8 bases lining up with TRBD1. CDR3 size: 16 residues. Germline assignment: CDR1 MGHRA and CDR2 YSYEKL. V gave up 0 bases and J gave up 4 bases; unmatched junction bases: 5. CDR3 sequence (DNA): TGCGCCAGCAGCCAAGAGAGGACAGGGATGAATCAGCCCCAGCATTTT. The encoded protein is CASSQERTGMNQPQHF.

The chain links TRBV5-6 to TRBJ1-1; D possibly corresponds to TRBD1 (5 bases). With 4 bases removed from V and 11 bases from J, the gap between germline ends came to 15 bases. Germline values: CDR1 SGHDT, CDR2 YYEEEE. This CDR3 comprises 12 residues. CDR3 nucleotide sequence: TGTGCCAGCAGCCAGGGCGGGGCTTGGGCTTTCTTT. Residues: CASSQGGAWAFF.